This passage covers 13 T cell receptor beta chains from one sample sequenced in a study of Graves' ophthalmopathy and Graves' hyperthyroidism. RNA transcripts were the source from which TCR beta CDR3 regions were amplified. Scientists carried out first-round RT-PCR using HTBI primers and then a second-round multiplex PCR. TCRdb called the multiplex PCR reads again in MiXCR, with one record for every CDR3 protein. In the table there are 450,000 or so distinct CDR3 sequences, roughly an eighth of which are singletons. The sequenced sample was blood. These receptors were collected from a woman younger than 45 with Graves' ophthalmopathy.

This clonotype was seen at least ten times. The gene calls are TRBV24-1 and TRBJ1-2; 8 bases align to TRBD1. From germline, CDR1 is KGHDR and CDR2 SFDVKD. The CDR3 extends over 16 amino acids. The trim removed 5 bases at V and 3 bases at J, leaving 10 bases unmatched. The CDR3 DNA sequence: TGTGCCACCAGTGCTACAGGGGGTGACAAAGACTATGGCTACACCTTC. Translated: CATSATGGDKDYGYTF.

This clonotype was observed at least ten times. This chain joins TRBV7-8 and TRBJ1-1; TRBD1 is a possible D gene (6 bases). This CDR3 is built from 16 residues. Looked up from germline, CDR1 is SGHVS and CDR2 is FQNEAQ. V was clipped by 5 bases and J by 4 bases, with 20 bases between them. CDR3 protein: CASSQEGGRGGTEAFF. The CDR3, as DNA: TGTGCCAGCAGCCAAGAGGGGGGGCGCGGGGGCACTGAAGCTTTCTTT.

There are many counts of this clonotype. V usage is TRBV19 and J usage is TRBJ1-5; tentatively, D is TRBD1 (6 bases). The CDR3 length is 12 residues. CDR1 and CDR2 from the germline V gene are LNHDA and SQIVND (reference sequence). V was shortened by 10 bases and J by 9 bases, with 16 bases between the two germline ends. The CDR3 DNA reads TGTGCCACCGGGACACTAGGTGGGCCCCAGCATTTT. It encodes CATGTLGGPQHF.

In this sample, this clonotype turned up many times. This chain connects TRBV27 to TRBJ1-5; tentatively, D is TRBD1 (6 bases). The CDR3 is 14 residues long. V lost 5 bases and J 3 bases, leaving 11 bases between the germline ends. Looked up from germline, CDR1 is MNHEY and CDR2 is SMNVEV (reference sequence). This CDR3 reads CASSPRDNNQPQHF. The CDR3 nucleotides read TGTGCCAGCAGTCCTCGGGACAACAATCAGCCCCAGCATTTT.

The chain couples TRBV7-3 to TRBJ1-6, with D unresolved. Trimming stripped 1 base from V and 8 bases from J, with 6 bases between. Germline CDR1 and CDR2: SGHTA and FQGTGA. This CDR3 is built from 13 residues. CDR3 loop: CASSLKVDSPLHF. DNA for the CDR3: TGTGCCAGCAGCTTAAAAGTGGATTCACCCCTCCACTTT.

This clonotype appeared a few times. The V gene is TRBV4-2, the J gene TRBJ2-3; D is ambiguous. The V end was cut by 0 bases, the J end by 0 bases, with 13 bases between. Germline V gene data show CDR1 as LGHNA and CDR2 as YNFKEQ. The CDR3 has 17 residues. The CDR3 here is CASSQEPGFPSTDTQYF. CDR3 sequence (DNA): TGTGCCAGCAGCCAAGAACCTGGTTTCCCTAGCACAGATACGCAGTATTTT.

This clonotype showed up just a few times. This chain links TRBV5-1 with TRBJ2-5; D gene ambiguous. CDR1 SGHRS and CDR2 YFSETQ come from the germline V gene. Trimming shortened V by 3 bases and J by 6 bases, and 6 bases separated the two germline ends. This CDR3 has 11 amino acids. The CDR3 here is CASSSPKTQYF. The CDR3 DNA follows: TGCGCCAGCAGCTCCCCGAAGACCCAGTACTTC.

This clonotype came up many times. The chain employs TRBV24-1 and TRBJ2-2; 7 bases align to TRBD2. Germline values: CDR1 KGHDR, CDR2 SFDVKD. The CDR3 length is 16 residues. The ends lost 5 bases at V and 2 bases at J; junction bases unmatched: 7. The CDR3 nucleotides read TGTGCCACCAGTGCCATGGGAGGGGCAAACACCGGGGAGCTGTTTTTT. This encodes CATSAMGGANTGELFF.

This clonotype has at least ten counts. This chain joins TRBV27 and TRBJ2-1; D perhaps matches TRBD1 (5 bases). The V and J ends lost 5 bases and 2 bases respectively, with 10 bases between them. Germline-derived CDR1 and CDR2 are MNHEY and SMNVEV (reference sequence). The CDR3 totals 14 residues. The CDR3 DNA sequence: TGTGCCAGCAGTGTCAGGGTTCCCTACAATGAGCAGTTCTTC. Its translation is CASSVRVPYNEQFF.

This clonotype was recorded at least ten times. This CDR3 reads CASSSWGGQGNYGYTF. In nucleotides, the CDR3 is TGTGCCAGCAGCTCCTGGGGAGGACAGGGAAACTATGGCTACACCTTC. The rearrangement joins TRBV7-6 to TRBJ1-2; 8 bases align to TRBD1. The V and J ends lost 4 bases and 2 bases, in that order; junction bases with no gene match: 9. The CDR3 covers 16 residues. The germline CDR1 and CDR2 sequences are SGHVS and FNYEAQ.

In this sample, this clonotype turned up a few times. This chain's CDR3 is CASSIRAGGTYEQYF. As DNA, the CDR3 is TGCGCCAGCAGCATCCGCGCGGGGGGAACCTACGAGCAGTACTTC. The gene calls are TRBV5-1 and TRBJ2-7; 8 positions match TRBD2. V shed 4 bases and J 2 bases; nucleotides not matched to a gene: 8. Germline values: CDR1 SGHRS, CDR2 YFSETQ. The length of the CDR3 is 15 residues.

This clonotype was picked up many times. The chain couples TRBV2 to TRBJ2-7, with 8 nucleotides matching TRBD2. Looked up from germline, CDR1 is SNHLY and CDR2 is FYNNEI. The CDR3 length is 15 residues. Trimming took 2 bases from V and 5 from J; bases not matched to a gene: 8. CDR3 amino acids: CASSERGGPLHEQYF. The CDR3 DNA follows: TGTGCCAGCAGTGAACGGGGGGGACCCCTCCACGAGCAGTACTTC.

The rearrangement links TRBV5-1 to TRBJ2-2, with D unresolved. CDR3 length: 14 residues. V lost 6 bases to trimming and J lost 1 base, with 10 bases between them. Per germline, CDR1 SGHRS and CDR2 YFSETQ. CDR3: CASTGLQNTGELFF. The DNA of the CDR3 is TGCGCCAGCACTGGCCTACAGAACACCGGGGAGCTGTTTTTT. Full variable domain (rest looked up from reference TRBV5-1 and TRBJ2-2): KAGVTQTPRYLIKTRGQQVTLSCSPISGHRSVSWYQQTPGQGLQFLFEYFSETQRNKGNFPGRFSGRQFSNSRSEMNVSTLELGDSALYLCASTGLQNTGELFFGEGSRLTVL.